Detailed here is one T cell receptor beta chain. TCRdb reanalysed the 5' RACE reads using MiXCR and keeps one entry per CDR3 protein. The table lists 230,000 or so distinct CDR3 sequences, around 6.7% of them singletons. CDR1 DFQATT and CDR2 SNEGSKA come from the germline V gene (reference sequence). The length of the CDR3 is 15 residues. V was trimmed by 4 bases and J by 8 bases, leaving 18 bases between them. The data were taken from a study of T cells after yellow fever vaccination. This TCR was recovered from a man between 25 and 39 years old who received the YFV17D yellow fever vaccine. The V gene is TRBV20-1, the J gene TRBJ1-6, with a possible D match to TRBD1 (6 bases). Material: CD4+ T cells sorted from PBMCs, obtained on the day of the yellow fever booster vaccination. The CDR3 sequence: CSATQGESGDSPLHF. The CDR3 nucleotides are TGCAGTGCTACACAGGGCGAGTCCGGTGATTCACCCCTCCACTTT.